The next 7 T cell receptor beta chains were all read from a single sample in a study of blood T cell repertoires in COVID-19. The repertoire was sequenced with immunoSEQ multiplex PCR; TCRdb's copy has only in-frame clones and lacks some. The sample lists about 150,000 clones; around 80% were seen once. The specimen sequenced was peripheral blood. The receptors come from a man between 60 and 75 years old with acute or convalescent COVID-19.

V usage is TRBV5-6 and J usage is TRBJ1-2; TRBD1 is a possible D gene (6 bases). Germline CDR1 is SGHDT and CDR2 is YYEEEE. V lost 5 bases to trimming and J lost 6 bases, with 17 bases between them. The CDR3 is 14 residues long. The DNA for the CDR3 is TGTGCCAGCAGTCGCCCACAGGGAGAGGATGGCTACACCTTC. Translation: CASSRPQGEDGYTF.

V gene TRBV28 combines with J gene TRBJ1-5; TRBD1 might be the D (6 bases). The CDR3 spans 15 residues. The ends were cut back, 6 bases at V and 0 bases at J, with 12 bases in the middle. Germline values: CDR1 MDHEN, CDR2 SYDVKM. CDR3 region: CASSPQGASNQPQHF. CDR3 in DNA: TGTGCCAGCAGCCCACAGGGAGCTAGCAATCAGCCCCAGCATTTT.

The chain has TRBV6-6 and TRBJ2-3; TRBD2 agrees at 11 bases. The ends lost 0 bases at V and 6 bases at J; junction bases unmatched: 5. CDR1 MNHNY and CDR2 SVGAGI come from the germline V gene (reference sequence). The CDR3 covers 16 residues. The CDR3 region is CASSYSLSGGADTQYF. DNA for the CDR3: TGTGCCAGCAGTTACTCTCTTAGCGGGGGGGCGGATACGCAGTATTTT.

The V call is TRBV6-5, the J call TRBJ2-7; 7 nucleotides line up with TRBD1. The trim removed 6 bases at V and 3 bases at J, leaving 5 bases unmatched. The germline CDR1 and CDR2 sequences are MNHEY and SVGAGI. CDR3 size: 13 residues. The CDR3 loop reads CASSLTGSYEQYF. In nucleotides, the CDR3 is TGTGCCAGCAGCTTGACAGGGAGCTACGAGCAGTACTTC.

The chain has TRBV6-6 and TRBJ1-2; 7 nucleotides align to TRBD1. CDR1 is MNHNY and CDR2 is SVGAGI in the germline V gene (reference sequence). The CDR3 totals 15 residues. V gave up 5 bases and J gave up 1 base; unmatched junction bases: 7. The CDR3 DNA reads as TGTGCCAGCAGTGAGCCGGGACAGAGTAACTATGGCTACACCTTC. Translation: CASSEPGQSNYGYTF.

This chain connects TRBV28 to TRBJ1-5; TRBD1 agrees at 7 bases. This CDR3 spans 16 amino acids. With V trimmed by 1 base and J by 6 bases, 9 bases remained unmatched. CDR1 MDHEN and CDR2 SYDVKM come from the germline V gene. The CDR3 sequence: CASSLFRNRGFQPQHF. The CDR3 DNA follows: TGTGCCAGCAGTTTATTCCGAAACAGGGGCTTTCAGCCCCAGCATTTT. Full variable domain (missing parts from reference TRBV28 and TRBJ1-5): DVKVTQSSRYLVKRTGEKVFLECVQDMDHENMFWYRQDPGLGLRLIYFSYDVKMKEKGDIPEGYSVSREKKERFSLILESASTNQTSMYLCASSLFRNRGFQPQHFGDGTRLSIL.

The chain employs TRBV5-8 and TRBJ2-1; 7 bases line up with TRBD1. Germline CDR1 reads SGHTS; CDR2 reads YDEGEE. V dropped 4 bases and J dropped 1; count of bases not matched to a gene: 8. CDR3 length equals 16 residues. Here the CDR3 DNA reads TGTGCCAGCAGCCACTGGGGGACAGTTTCCTACAATGAGCAGTTCTTC. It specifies CASSHWGTVSYNEQFF.